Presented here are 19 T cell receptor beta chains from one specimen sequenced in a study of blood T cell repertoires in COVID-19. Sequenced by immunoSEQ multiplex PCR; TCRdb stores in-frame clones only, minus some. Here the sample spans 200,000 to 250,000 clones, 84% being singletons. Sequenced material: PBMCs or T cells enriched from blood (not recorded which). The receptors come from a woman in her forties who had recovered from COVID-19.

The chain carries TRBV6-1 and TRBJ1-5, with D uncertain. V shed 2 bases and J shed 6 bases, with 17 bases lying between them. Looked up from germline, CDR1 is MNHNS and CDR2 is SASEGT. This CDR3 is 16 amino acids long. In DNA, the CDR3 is TGTGCCAGCAGTGAATTTGGCCAGGCCTTGAGTCAGCCCCAGCATTTT. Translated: CASSEFGQALSQPQHF.

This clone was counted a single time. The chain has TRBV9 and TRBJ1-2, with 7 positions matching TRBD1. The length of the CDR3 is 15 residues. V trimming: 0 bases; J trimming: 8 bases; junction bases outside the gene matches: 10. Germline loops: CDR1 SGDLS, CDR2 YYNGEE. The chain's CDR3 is CASSVGAGGLEGYTF. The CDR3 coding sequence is TGTGCCAGCAGCGTAGGGGCAGGGGGGCTGGAGGGCTACACCTTC.

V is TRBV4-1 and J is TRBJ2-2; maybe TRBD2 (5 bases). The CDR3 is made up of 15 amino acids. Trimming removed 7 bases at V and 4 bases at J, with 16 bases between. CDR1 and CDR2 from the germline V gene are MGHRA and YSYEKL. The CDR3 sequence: CASKEGRGTTGELFF. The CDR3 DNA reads TGCGCCAGCAAGGAAGGGAGAGGAACCACCGGGGAGCTGTTTTTT.

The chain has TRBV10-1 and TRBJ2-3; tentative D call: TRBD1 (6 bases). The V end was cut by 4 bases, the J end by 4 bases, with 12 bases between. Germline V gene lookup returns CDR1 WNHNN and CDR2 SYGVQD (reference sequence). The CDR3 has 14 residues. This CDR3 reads CASSGNRVPDTQYF. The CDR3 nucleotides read TGCGCCAGCAGTGGAAACAGGGTCCCAGATACGCAGTATTTT.

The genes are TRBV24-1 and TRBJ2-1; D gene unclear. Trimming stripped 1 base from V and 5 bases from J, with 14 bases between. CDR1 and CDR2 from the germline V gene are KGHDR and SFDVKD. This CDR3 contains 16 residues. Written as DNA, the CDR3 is TGTGCCACCAGTGATTTCAGCCTGGCTAGAAACAATGAGCAGTTCTTC. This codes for CATSDFSLARNNEQFF.

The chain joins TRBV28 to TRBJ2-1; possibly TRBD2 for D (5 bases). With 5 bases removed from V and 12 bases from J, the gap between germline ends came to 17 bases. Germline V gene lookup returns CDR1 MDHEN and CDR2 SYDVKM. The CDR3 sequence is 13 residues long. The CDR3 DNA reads TGTGCCAGCAGTCTCCCCGACAATGAGGGGCAGTTCTTC. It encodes CASSLPDNEGQFF.

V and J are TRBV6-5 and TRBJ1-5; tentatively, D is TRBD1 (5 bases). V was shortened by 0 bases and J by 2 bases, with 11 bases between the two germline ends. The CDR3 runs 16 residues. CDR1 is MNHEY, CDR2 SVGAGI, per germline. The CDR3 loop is CASSYSFGAGNQPQHF. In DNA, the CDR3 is TGTGCCAGCAGTTACTCGTTTGGGGCAGGCAATCAGCCCCAGCATTTT.

The DNA of the CDR3 is TGTGCCAGCAATCTAGGGGGGGAAGATACGCAGTATTTT. It yields the protein CASNLGGEDTQYF. This sequence joins TRBV12-3 or TRBV12-4 and TRBJ2-3; the D gene is possibly TRBD2 (7 bases). V lost 7 bases and J lost 5, with 13 bases in between. The CDR3 has 13 residues.

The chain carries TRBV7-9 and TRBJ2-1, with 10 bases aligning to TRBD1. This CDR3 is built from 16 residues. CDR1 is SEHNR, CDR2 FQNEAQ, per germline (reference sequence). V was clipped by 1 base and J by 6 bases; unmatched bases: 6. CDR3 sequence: CASSLGDRGLFNEQFF. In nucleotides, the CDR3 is TGTGCCAGCAGCTTAGGGGACAGGGGTCTATTCAATGAGCAGTTCTTC.

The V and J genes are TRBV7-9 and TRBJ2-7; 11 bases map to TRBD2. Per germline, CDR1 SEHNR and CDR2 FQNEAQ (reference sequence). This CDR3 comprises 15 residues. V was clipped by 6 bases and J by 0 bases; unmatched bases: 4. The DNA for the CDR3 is TGTGCCAGCAGGCGGACTAGCGGGTCCTCCTACGAGCAGTACTTC. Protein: CASRRTSGSSYEQYF.

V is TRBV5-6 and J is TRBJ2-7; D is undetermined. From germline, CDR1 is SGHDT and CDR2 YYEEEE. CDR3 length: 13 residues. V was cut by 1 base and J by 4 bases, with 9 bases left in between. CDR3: CASSLIPGYEQYF. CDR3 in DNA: TGTGCCAGCAGCTTGATTCCGGGTTACGAGCAGTACTTC.

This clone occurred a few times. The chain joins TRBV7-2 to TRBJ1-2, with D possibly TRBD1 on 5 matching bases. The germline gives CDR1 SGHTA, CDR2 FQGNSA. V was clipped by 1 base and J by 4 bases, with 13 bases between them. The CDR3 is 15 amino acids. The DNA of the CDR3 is TGTGCCAGCAGCTTAGTGGTGGGGGGAAGCTATGGCTACACCTTC. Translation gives CASSLVVGGSYGYTF.

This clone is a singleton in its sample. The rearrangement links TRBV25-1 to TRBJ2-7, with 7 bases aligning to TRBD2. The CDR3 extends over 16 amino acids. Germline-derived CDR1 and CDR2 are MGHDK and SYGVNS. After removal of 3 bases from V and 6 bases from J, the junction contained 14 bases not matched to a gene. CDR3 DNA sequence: TGTGCCAGCAGTGACCCCCGGTCTAGCGGTCCCCCCGAGCAGTACTTC. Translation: CASSDPRSSGPPEQYF.

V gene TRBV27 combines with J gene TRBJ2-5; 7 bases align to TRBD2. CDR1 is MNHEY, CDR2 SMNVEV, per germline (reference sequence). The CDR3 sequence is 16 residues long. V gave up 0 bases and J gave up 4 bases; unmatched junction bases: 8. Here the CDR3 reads CASSLSKALAPETQYF. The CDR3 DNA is TGTGCCAGCAGTTTATCGAAAGCACTAGCGCCAGAGACCCAGTACTTC.

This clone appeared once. The CDR3 DNA is TGTGCCAGCAGGCGACAGGGGGATGGAAACACCATATATTTT. Its translation is CASRRQGDGNTIYF. This chain links TRBV6-5 with TRBJ1-3; 9 bases fit TRBD1. This CDR3 comprises 14 residues. The V gene end was trimmed by 6 bases and the J gene end by 3 bases; junction bases not matched to a gene: 3. Germline V gene lookup returns CDR1 MNHEY and CDR2 SVGAGI.

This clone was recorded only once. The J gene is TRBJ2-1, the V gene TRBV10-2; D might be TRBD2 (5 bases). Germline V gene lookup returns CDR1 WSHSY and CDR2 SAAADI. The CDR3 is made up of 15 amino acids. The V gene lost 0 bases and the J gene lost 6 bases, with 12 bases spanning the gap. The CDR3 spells CASSESGRGSNEQFF. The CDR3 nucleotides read TGCGCCAGCAGTGAGTCAGGGAGAGGGTCCAATGAGCAGTTCTTC.

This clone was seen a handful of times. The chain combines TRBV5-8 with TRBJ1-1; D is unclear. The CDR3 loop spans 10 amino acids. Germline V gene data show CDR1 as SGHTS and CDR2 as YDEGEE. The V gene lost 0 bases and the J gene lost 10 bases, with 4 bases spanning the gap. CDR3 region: CASSLARAFF. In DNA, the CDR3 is TGTGCCAGCAGCTTGGCCCGAGCTTTCTTT.

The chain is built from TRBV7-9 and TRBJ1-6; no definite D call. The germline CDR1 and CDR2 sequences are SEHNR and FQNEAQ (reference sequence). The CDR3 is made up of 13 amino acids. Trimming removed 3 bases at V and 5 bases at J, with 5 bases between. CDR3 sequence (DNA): TGTGCCAGCAGCTTTTCAAATAATTCACCCCTCCACTTT. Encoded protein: CASSFSNNSPLHF.

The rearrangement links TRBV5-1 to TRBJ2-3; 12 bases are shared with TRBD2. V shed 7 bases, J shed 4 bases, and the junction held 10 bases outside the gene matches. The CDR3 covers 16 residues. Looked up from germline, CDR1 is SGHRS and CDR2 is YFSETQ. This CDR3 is CASHPLAGGPPDTQYF. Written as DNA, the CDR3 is TGCGCCAGCCACCCCCTAGCGGGAGGGCCGCCAGATACGCAGTATTTT.